These 24 T cell receptor beta chains were all obtained from the same sample, sequenced in a study of beta chain features in type 1 diabetes. Study conclusions and caveats: A moderate, significant TCRB CDR3 shortening appeared in type 1 diabetes across four CD4+ subsets.

The investigators reverse transcribed all of the isolated RNA, so they sequenced expressed TCRB transcripts. TCRdb's table, derived via immunoSEQ multiplex PCR, lists solely in-frame clones and lacks some. The repertoire holds hundreds of thousands of clones, with about an eighth as singletons. No antigen has been identified for these receptors. Material for sequencing was naive CD4+ T cells from blood. These receptors were obtained from a man between 18 and 35 years old with type 1 diabetes.

V gene TRBV28 combines with J gene TRBJ2-3; no firm D call. The CDR3 length is 14 residues. With 2 bases removed from V and 3 bases from J, the gap between germline ends came to 9 bases. Germline values: CDR1 MDHEN, CDR2 SYDVKM. The CDR3 nucleotides are TGTGCCAGCAGTTTAGGTTCATGGACAGATACGCAGTATTTT. This codes for CASSLGSWTDTQYF.

The chain recombines TRBV9 with TRBJ2-2, with D possibly TRBD1 on 7 matching bases. The CDR3 consists of 18 residues. V was trimmed by 2 bases and J by 2 bases, leaving 19 bases between them. Looked up from germline, CDR1 is SGDLS and CDR2 is YYNGEE. CDR3 amino acids: CASSVQKGGTANTGELFF. CDR3 sequence (DNA): TGTGCCAGCAGCGTTCAAAAAGGAGGGACAGCTAACACCGGGGAGCTGTTTTTT.

This chain joins TRBV6-1 and TRBJ2-5, with unresolved D. Germline CDR1 reads MNHNS; CDR2 reads SASEGT. The CDR3 is 12 residues long. V lost 4 bases and J 4 bases, leaving 7 bases between the germline ends. CDR3 region: CASSAPRETQYF. The CDR3 region has the DNA TGTGCCAGCAGTGCCCCACGAGAGACCCAGTACTTC.

This clone was observed a handful of times. The same CDR3 also results from other DNA sequences found in this sample. The chain links TRBV5-4 to TRBJ2-2; D not certain. From germline, CDR1 is SGHNT and CDR2 YYREEE (reference sequence). The CDR3 is 15 amino acids. Trimming removed 3 bases from V and 0 bases from J, with 9 bases in between. The CDR3 region has the DNA TGTGCCAGCAGCTCCCTAACTGCGAACACCGGGGAGCTGTTTTTT. This translates into CASSSLTANTGELFF.

This clone is a singleton in its sample. The gene calls are TRBV28 and TRBJ1-2; the match to TRBD1 covers 9 bases. J lost 5 bases, V lost 2 bases, and 3 bases had no gene match. Germline loops: CDR1 MDHEN, CDR2 SYDVKM. CDR3 length equals 14 residues. The CDR3 DNA reads TGTGCCAGCAGTTTAGCGGACAGGGGATATGGCTACACCTTC. This sequence encodes CASSLADRGYGYTF.

The V call is TRBV5-1, the J call TRBJ1-2, with 9 bases fitting TRBD1. CDR3 length equals 14 residues. Trimming at V came to 3 bases and at J to 3 bases, leaving 3 bases not matched to a gene. Per the germline V gene, CDR1 is SGHRS and CDR2 is YFSETQ. CDR3 sequence: CASSWTGVDYGYTF. CDR3 sequence (DNA): TGCGCCAGCAGCTGGACAGGGGTGGACTATGGCTACACCTTC.

This chain uses TRBV7-9 with TRBJ1-1, with 8 bases matching TRBD1. CDR1 SEHNR and CDR2 FQNEAQ come from the germline V gene (reference sequence). The CDR3 loop spans 14 amino acids. With 5 bases clipped from V and 3 bases from J, the junction kept 5 bases outside the gene matches. CDR3 protein: CASSPQGAHTEAFF. The CDR3 coding sequence is TGTGCCAGCAGCCCTCAGGGGGCGCACACTGAAGCTTTCTTT.

The rearrangement joins TRBV28 to TRBJ1-1; the D gene is possibly TRBD1 (5 bases). With 1 base removed from V and 6 bases from J, the gap between germline ends came to 9 bases. This CDR3 comprises 13 residues. In germline, CDR1 is MDHEN, CDR2 SYDVKM. The CDR3 DNA is TGTGCCAGCAGTTTATTACCGGGGCCTGAAGCTTTCTTT. Translation gives CASSLLPGPEAFF.

The rearrangement uses TRBV7-9 and TRBJ2-2, with 10 bases identical to TRBD1. Trimming removed 4 bases from V and 2 bases from J; junction bases left unmatched: 4. The germline gives CDR1 SEHNR, CDR2 FQNEAQ (reference sequence). This CDR3 is 16 amino acids long. CDR3 coding DNA: TGTGCCAGCAGCTACAGGACAGGGGGAAACACCGGGGAGCTGTTTTTT. Amino acids: CASSYRTGGNTGELFF.

Comment on this clone: The germline gene is not matched at one end of the junction; a read error may be the cause. CDR3 in DNA: TGTGCCACCAACAGATCCATAATGACAGGCTCACCGGGCGAGCAGTACTTC. Protein product: CATNRSIMTGSPGEQYF. The rearrangement joins TRBV15 to TRBJ2-7, with a possible D match to TRBD1 (6 bases). CDR1 and CDR2 from the germline V gene are LNHNV and YYDKDF (reference sequence). The CDR3 is 17 amino acids.

There are a few counts of this clone. The V gene is TRBV18, the J gene TRBJ2-1; possibly TRBD1 for D (5 bases). V shed 6 bases and J shed 5 bases, with 17 bases lying between them. CDR1 is KGHSH and CDR2 is LQKENI in the germline V gene. This CDR3 contains 15 residues. CDR3 DNA sequence: TGTGCCAGCTCTGCGGTGCAGGGCAATAACAATGAGCAGTTCTTC. Its protein is CASSAVQGNNNEQFF.

The chain has TRBV7-2 and TRBJ1-6; 9 positions agree with TRBD1. CDR3 length: 16 amino acids. Unmatched junction bases numbered 6, after V lost 4 bases and J lost 5 bases. Germline loops: CDR1 SGHTA, CDR2 FQGNSA. The chain's CDR3 is CASSWTGVGNNSPLHF. The CDR3 DNA follows: TGTGCCAGCAGCTGGACAGGGGTGGGGAATAATTCACCCCTCCACTTT.

V and J are TRBV20-1 and TRBJ2-7, with D perhaps TRBD1 (5 bases). The length of the CDR3 is 11 residues. From germline, CDR1 is DFQATT and CDR2 SNEGSKA (reference sequence). Deletions cut 6 bases from V and 4 bases from J, with 10 bases between. CDR3: CSALGVYEQYF. CDR3 nucleotides: TGCAGTGCCTTAGGGGTATACGAGCAGTACTTC.

This clone was detected only a few times. This chain joins TRBV20-1 and TRBJ2-1, with D unclear. This CDR3 is 11 amino acids long. Germline CDR1 is DFQATT and CDR2 is SNEGSKA (reference sequence). Trimming took off 6 bases at V and 10 bases at J, with 13 bases between the two ends. The CDR3 nucleotides are TGCAGTGCCCCCGAACCATGGGAGCAGTTCTTC. Its protein is CSAPEPWEQFF.

This chain joins TRBV5-8 and TRBJ2-1, with D maybe TRBD2 (7 bases). CDR3 size: 20 residues. Deletions cut 3 bases from V and 0 bases from J, with 25 bases between. CDR1 is SGHTS, CDR2 YDEGEE, per germline. CDR3 DNA: TGTGCCAGCAGCTCCCTGAGGCAGGGGAGGGGAGCAAGCTCCTACAATGAGCAGTTCTTC. Protein product: CASSSLRQGRGASSYNEQFF.

The chain uses TRBV7-9 and TRBJ2-5, with D tentatively TRBD1 or TRBD2 (6 bases each). This CDR3 has 15 residues. Germline values: CDR1 SEHNR, CDR2 FQNEAQ (reference sequence). With 2 bases removed from V and 5 bases from J, the gap between germline ends came to 15 bases. The CDR3 region is CASSLTSGAWETQYF. The DNA for the CDR3 is TGTGCCAGCAGCTTAACTTCGGGGGCTTGGGAGACCCAGTACTTC.

The chain joins TRBV9 to TRBJ2-7, with D possibly called TRBD1 or TRBD2 (5 bases each). There are 16 residues in the CDR3. Trimming took 4 bases from V and 0 from J, leaving 17 bases between them. Germline V gives CDR1 SGDLS, CDR2 YYNGEE. CDR3 region: CASSSGDRELSYEQYF. CDR3 sequence (DNA): TGTGCCAGCAGCTCCGGGGACCGCGAACTCTCCTACGAGCAGTACTTC.

The rearrangement links TRBV7-9 to TRBJ2-5, with D unclear. V dropped 5 bases and J dropped 5 bases, with 15 bases sitting between them. Germline lookup yields CDR1 SEHNR and CDR2 FQNEAQ (reference sequence). The CDR3 covers 14 residues. The CDR3 DNA reads as TGTGCCAGCAGCCAAGATAGGGCTGGCGAGACCCAGTACTTC. Translating it yields CASSQDRAGETQYF. Full variable domain (rest looked up from reference TRBV7-9 and TRBJ2-5): DTGVSQNPRHKITKRGQNVTFRCDPISEHNRLYWYRQTLGQGPEFLTYFQNEAQLEKSRLLSDRFSAERPKGSFSTLEIQRTEQGDSAMYLCASSQDRAGETQYFGPGTRLLVL.

This clone was detected a few times. This chain links TRBV14 with TRBJ1-4; 8 bases agree with TRBD1. The CDR3 length is 14 residues. V shed 4 bases, J shed 5 bases, and the junction held 3 bases outside the gene matches. CDR1 is SGHDN, CDR2 FVKESK, per germline. As DNA, the CDR3 is TGTGCCAGCAGCCGTGACAGGGGAAATGAAAAACTGTTTTTT. Its translation: CASSRDRGNEKLFF.

This clone was detected only a few times. The chain employs TRBV6-1 and TRBJ1-2, with D perhaps TRBD1 (6 bases). The CDR3 is 14 residues long. Germline V gives CDR1 MNHNS, CDR2 SASEGT. Trimming removed 5 bases at V and 5 bases at J, with 15 bases between. The CDR3 DNA is TGTGCCAGCAGTTTCTTACAGGGAGATTATGGCTACACCTTC. It specifies CASSFLQGDYGYTF.

This clone has a handful of counts. Here the CDR3 reads CASGPQGAAYNEQFF. The CDR3 coding sequence is TGCGCCAGCGGACCTCAGGGGGCTGCCTACAATGAGCAGTTCTTC. J is TRBJ2-1 and V is TRBV5-1; 8 bases are shared with TRBD1. This CDR3 comprises 15 residues. V shed 7 bases and J 2 bases; nucleotides not matched to a gene: 8. CDR1 and CDR2 from the germline V gene are SGHRS and YFSETQ.

Regarding this clone: The same CDR3 can be traced to other DNA sequences in this sample. The gene calls are TRBV29-1 and TRBJ1-4; D uncertain. The V gene lost 3 bases and the J gene lost 2 bases, with 7 bases spanning the gap. Germline CDR1 and CDR2: SQVTM and ANQGSEA. The CDR3 is made up of 13 amino acids. CDR3 DNA: TGCAGCGTTGAGGAGGGCACTAATGAAAAACTGTTTTTT. It is translated as CSVEEGTNEKLFF.

This clone showed up just a few times. This chain connects TRBV7-9 to TRBJ1-2; tentatively, D is TRBD1 (6 bases). Germline assignment: CDR1 SEHNR and CDR2 FQNEAQ (reference sequence). V was cut by 5 bases and J by 2 bases, with 12 bases left in between. The CDR3 runs 14 residues. For the CDR3, the DNA is TGTGCCAGCAGCCCCTGGACAGAGAACTATGGCTACACCTTC. The encoded protein is CASSPWTENYGYTF.

This clone was observed a handful of times. This chain connects TRBV9 to TRBJ2-5; D is unclear. Germline V lookup: CDR1 SGDLS, CDR2 YYNGEE. V was clipped by 4 bases and J by 1 base, with 8 bases between them. CDR3 size: 13 residues. The CDR3 region has the DNA TGTGCCAGCAGCCGTGCGGCCCAAGAGACCCAGTACTTC. This codes for CASSRAAQETQYF.